Presented here are 22 T cell receptor beta chains from one specimen sequenced in a study of T cells in Graves' hyperthyroidism and ophthalmopathy. Amplification of TCR beta CDR3 regions used RNA as the template. The HTBI primer set was used in a first-round RT-PCR of the TCR CDR3. TCRdb re-derived calls from the multiplex PCR reads in MiXCR, one entry per CDR3 protein. Of around 520,000 distinct CDR3 sequences listed, approximately 14% are singletons. The sample consisted of blood. These receptors were taken from a woman in her 40s with Graves' hyperthyroidism.

This clonotype was seen a handful of times. This chain uses TRBV14 with TRBJ2-2; the D is unclear. Trimming took off 1 base at V and 4 bases at J, with 7 bases between the two ends. Germline lookup yields CDR1 SGHDN and CDR2 FVKESK. The CDR3 runs to 14 residues. The CDR3: CASSQVGLTGELFF. The DNA of the CDR3 is TGTGCCAGCAGCCAAGTTGGTCTCACCGGGGAGCTGTTTTTT.

As concerns this clonotype: A single base separates this from a much larger clone, so it may be a read error. The chain joins TRBV20-1 to TRBJ2-5, with 7 bases fitting TRBD2. The CDR3 is 16 amino acids. Germline CDR1 DFQATT, CDR2 SNEGSKA (reference sequence). The CDR3 coding sequence is TGCGGTGCTAGAGATCTCACCGGGAGGACCGAAGAGACCCAGTACTTC. It codes for CGARDLTGRTEETQYF.

The table lists this clonotype with many counts. J is TRBJ1-5 and V is TRBV28, with unresolved D. The germline V and J ends were trimmed by 7 bases and 1 base, with 11 bases remaining between them. CDR3 length: 14 amino acids. Germline V lookup: CDR1 MDHEN, CDR2 SYDVKM. The CDR3 region is CASIPDRSNQPQHF. As DNA, the CDR3 is TGTGCCAGCATCCCCGACCGAAGCAATCAGCCCCAGCATTTT. Based on the CDR3 plus reference TRBV28 and TRBJ1-5, the full variable domain is DVKVTQSSRYLVKRTGEKVFLECVQDMDHENMFWYRQDPGLGLRLIYFSYDVKMKEKGDIPEGYSVSREKKERFSLILESASTNQTSMYLCASIPDRSNQPQHFGDGTRLSIL.

This clonotype has at least ten counts. The chain recombines TRBV2 with TRBJ2-1, with 7 bases identical to TRBD2. This CDR3 comprises 11 residues. The germline V gene has CDR1 SNHLY and CDR2 FYNNEI. The junction had 2 bases not matched to a gene; V was cut back by 6 bases and J by 9 bases. CDR3 bases: TGTGCCAGCAGGCGGGAGACTGAGCAGTTCTTC. Its translation: CASRRETEQFF.

This clonotype was detected many times. V and J are TRBV3-1 and TRBJ1-4; D gene uncertain. The CDR3 length is 18 residues. The V gene's germline CDR1 is LGHDT and CDR2 YNNKEL (reference sequence). Trimming pared 4 bases from V and 0 bases from J, leaving 18 bases between. The CDR3 protein is CASSRSEARYSTNEKLFF. CDR3 coding DNA: TGTGCCAGCAGCCGAAGCGAGGCCAGATATTCAACTAATGAAAAACTGTTTTTT.

The sample holds a few counts of this clonotype. The chain joins TRBV3-1 to TRBJ1-2, with 7 nucleotides matching TRBD1. The CDR3 runs to 20 residues. The junction had 19 bases not matched to a gene; V was cut back by 2 bases and J by 1 base. CDR1 LGHDT and CDR2 YNNKEL come from the germline V gene (reference sequence). CDR3 in DNA: TGTGCCAGCAGCCAAATTAGGGGACAGCCAACCCGAGGGGTTAACTATGGCTACACCTTC. It encodes CASSQIRGQPTRGVNYGYTF.

In regard to this clonotype: A much larger clone lies one base from this, so it may be a read error. The chain joins TRBV24-1 to TRBJ2-1; 7 bases line up with TRBD1. The V segment lost 3 bases and the J segment 4 bases; nucleotides outside the gene matches: 8. CDR3 length: 16 residues. In germline, CDR1 is KGHDR, CDR2 SFDVKD. CDR3 amino acids: CATSDVAGGTYNEQFF. Here the CDR3 DNA reads TGTGCCACCAGTGATGTTGCAGGGGGAACTTACAATGAGCAGTTCTTC.

This clonotype was detected many times. The V call is TRBV28, the J call TRBJ2-1; D is unclear. This CDR3 spans 12 amino acids. Trimming took 2 bases from V and 5 from J, leaving 4 bases between them. The V gene's germline CDR1 is MDHEN and CDR2 SYDVKM. Written as DNA, the CDR3 is TGTGCCAGCAGTTTAATCAACAATGAGCAGTTCTTC. Amino acids: CASSLINNEQFF.

At least ten counts were recorded for this clonotype. V and J are TRBV11-2 and TRBJ2-3; possible D gene TRBD2, 5 bases. Between the trimmed V and J ends, which lost 0 bases and 0 bases, there was a span of 10 bases. CDR1 and CDR2 (germline): SGHAT, FQNNGV. The CDR3 is 16 amino acids. This chain's CDR3 is CASSLDPSGSTDTQYF. The CDR3 region has the DNA TGTGCCAGCAGCTTAGACCCGAGCGGTAGCACAGATACGCAGTATTTT.

The sample holds a few counts of this clonotype. This chain connects TRBV19 to TRBJ2-7; 7 bases map to TRBD2. Trimming at V came to 8 bases and at J to 2 bases, leaving 9 bases not matched to a gene. The CDR3 length is 14 residues. Germline V gene lookup returns CDR1 LNHDA and CDR2 SQIVND (reference sequence). CDR3 amino acids: CASRWASGAYEQYF. As DNA, the CDR3 is TGTGCCAGTCGTTGGGCTAGCGGAGCCTACGAGCAGTACTTC.

The chain is built from TRBV12-3 or TRBV12-4 and TRBJ2-5, with 9 nucleotides matching TRBD1. This CDR3 is 16 amino acids long. The V segment lost 1 base and the J segment 5 bases; nucleotides outside the gene matches: 8. CDR3 sequence reads: CASSLGGTGPEETQYF. For the CDR3, the DNA is TGTGCCAGCAGTTTAGGGGGGACAGGGCCAGAGGAGACCCAGTACTTC.

This clonotype was detected many times. CDR3 sequence: CASSYGTSGNQETQYF. Here the CDR3 DNA reads TGTGCCAGCAGTTACGGGACTAGCGGGAATCAAGAGACCCAGTACTTC. The rearrangement joins TRBV6-2 or TRBV6-3 to TRBJ2-5; TRBD2 matches 13 bases. The ends lost 2 bases at V and 2 bases at J; junction bases unmatched: 2. CDR3 size: 16 residues. Germline V lookup: CDR1 MNHEY, CDR2 SVGEGT.

To note about this clonotype: One junction end does not reproduce the germline sequence, and a read error may be involved. This chain connects TRBV18 to TRBJ1-1; 10 bases fit TRBD1. Germline V gene sequence: CDR1 KGHSH, CDR2 LQKENI. This CDR3 spans 14 amino acids. CDR3 bases: TGTGCCAGCTCAGGACAGGGGGTGAACGCTGAAGCTTTCTTT. Protein product: CASSGQGVNAEAFF.

This clonotype was seen at least ten times. CDR3 nucleotide sequence: TGTGCCAGCAGCCTTGGGACAGGGGGCGAGCAGTACTTC. It specifies CASSLGTGGEQYF. The V call is TRBV7-3, the J call TRBJ2-7; 11 bases line up with TRBD1. This CDR3 is 13 amino acids long. Germline lookup yields CDR1 SGHTA and CDR2 FQGTGA. With V trimmed by 5 bases and J by 6 bases, 3 bases remained unmatched.

The V call is TRBV6-1, the J call TRBJ1-2; TRBD1 agrees at 7 bases. This CDR3 has 15 amino acids. CDR1 MNHNS and CDR2 SASEGT come from the germline V gene. V shed 1 base, J shed 6 bases, and the junction held 8 bases outside the gene matches. The CDR3 is CASSEGGQLANGYTF. DNA of the CDR3: TGTGCCAGCAGTGAAGGGGGACAGTTGGCAAATGGCTACACCTTC.

Ten or more counts support this clonotype. The rearrangement uses TRBV2 and TRBJ2-7; 7 bases match TRBD1. V lost 4 bases, J lost 7 bases, and 7 bases stayed unmatched. The CDR3 is 13 amino acids. The germline V gene encodes CDR1 SNHLY and CDR2 FYNNEI. The CDR3 DNA reads as TGTGCCAGCAGTGGGCAAAGGGGGCTGGAGCAGTACTTC. This gives the protein CASSGQRGLEQYF.

V usage is TRBV7-3 and J usage is TRBJ1-1; D possibly corresponds to TRBD1 (5 bases). The germline CDR1 and CDR2 sequences are SGHTA and FQGTGA. The germline V and J ends were trimmed by 7 bases and 0 bases, with 21 bases remaining between them. The CDR3 totals 17 residues. In DNA, the CDR3 is TGTGCCAGCATTGTTGACCGCTCGGGGCGGTTGAACACTGAAGCTTTCTTT. It translates to CASIVDRSGRLNTEAFF.

The table lists this clonotype with many counts. As DNA, the CDR3 is TGTGCCAGCAGTCCACTAGCGGGAGTAGTCAAAAACATTCAGTACTTC. The encoded protein is CASSPLAGVVKNIQYF. J is TRBJ2-4 and V is TRBV27; 11 bases are shared with TRBD2. Germline CDR1 and CDR2: MNHEY and SMNVEV (reference sequence). The CDR3 loop spans 16 amino acids. With 5 bases clipped from V and 3 bases from J, the junction kept 6 bases outside the gene matches.

This chain joins TRBV18 and TRBJ2-5; TRBD1 might be the D (6 bases). The germline gives CDR1 KGHSH, CDR2 LQKENI. V gave up 6 bases and J gave up 5 bases, with 19 bases separating them. The CDR3 extends over 15 amino acids. In DNA, the CDR3 is TGTGCCAGCTCGACCCGGCAGGGGCGCAGGGAGACCCAGTACTTC. This gives the protein CASSTRQGRRETQYF.

DNA of the CDR3: TGTGCCAGCTCACGAGGGACTAGCGGAGGAAGCTCCTACGAGCAGTACTTC. This codes for CASSRGTSGGSSYEQYF. The rearrangement links TRBV18 to TRBJ2-7; the match to TRBD2 covers 11 bases. The CDR3 runs 17 residues. J was trimmed by 0 bases and V by 4 bases; bases with no gene match: 8. Germline CDR1 KGHSH, CDR2 LQKENI.

The table lists this clonotype with a few counts. The chain employs TRBV20-1 and TRBJ2-7; D call uncertain. Germline V gives CDR1 DFQATT, CDR2 SNEGSKA (reference sequence). V was cut by 0 bases and J by 5 bases, with 8 bases left in between. This CDR3 has 12 amino acids. CDR3 sequence reads: CSARDAGHEQYF. The CDR3 nucleotides read TGCAGTGCTAGAGATGCTGGGCACGAGCAGTACTTC.

The sample holds many counts of this clonotype. The J gene is TRBJ2-3, the V gene TRBV2, with 7 bases matching TRBD2. This CDR3 has 16 amino acids. With V trimmed by 2 bases and J by 6 bases, 11 bases remained unmatched. Per the germline V gene, CDR1 is SNHLY and CDR2 is FYNNEI. The CDR3, as DNA: TGTGCCAGCAGTGAATTGGCTAGCGGAACTAAGGATACGCAGTATTTT. It specifies CASSELASGTKDTQYF. The full variable domain, its missing parts supplied by reference TRBV2 and TRBJ2-3, is EPEVTQTPSHQVTQMGQEVILRCVPISNHLYFYWYRQILGQKVEFLVSFYNNEISEKSEIFDDQFSVERPDGSNFTLKIRSTKLEDSAMYFCASSELASGTKDTQYFGPGTRLTVL.